This TCR beta chain emerged from a study of graft-versus-host responses after intestinal transplantation. Study context: Anti-thymocyte globulin induction was given to all recipients, followed by tacrolimus and steroids for around three years. Points from the study as a whole: After transplant, early declines in HvG clones were associated with peak levels of circulating GvH clones. Where graft-donor T cell macrochimerism was present, patients had high graft-versus-host to host-versus-graft clonal ratios in allografts. GvH clonotypes were identified within recipient marrow, with a subset emerging first in ileum or blood.

TCRdb's copy holds only in-frame clones and misses some; the assay was immunoSEQ multiplex PCR. Of roughly 60,000 clones in the sample, roughly 89% are singletons; the top ten hold 1.6%. The V end lost 2 bases, the J end lost 2 bases, and 9 bases lay between the germline ends. CDR1 is MNHNS and CDR2 is SASEGT in the germline V gene. The CDR3 totals 15 residues. In this sample, this clone turned up once. Its antigen is as yet unknown. The source was PBMCs, collected 26 days after transplant. The V call is TRBV6-1, the J call TRBJ1-4; tentative D call: TRBD1 (5 bases). The receptor was derived from a human patient who received an intestinal transplant, so some T cells may come from the graft donor. For the CDR3, the DNA is TGTGCCAGCAGTGAAACGGGGGGGACTAATGAAAAACTGTTTTTT. It is translated as CASSETGGTNEKLFF.